This TCR beta chain was obtained from a study of control samples from healthy donors and cancer patients. Repertoires were generated with immunoSEQ multiplex PCR, while TCRdb's copy carries only in-frame clones and drops some. The sample gives about 90,000 clones, just over 90% of which show up once; about 1.5% is in the top ten. Germline V gives CDR1 MGHRA, CDR2 YSYEKL. The CDR3 runs to 16 residues. V lost 3 bases, J lost 4 bases, and 16 bases lay in between. The clonotype was recovered from a woman in her 30s in good health. The chain links TRBV4-1 to TRBJ1-5; D perhaps matches TRBD1 (6 bases). The material sequenced was blood. CDR3 protein: CASSHTPGTRNQPQHF. In DNA, the CDR3 is TGCGCCAGCAGCCATACCCCCGGGACACGAAATCAGCCCCAGCATTTT.